The 24 T cell receptor beta chains reported below all come from one sample, sequenced in a study of OX40 agonist ivuxolimab in advanced cancers. Assay: immunoSEQ multiplex PCR; the TCRdb copy retains only in-frame clones and omits some. The table records more than 45,000 clones, roughly nine tenths of them present only once. The sample consisted of CD4+ or CD8+ T cells sorted from blood, taken in a trial of the OX40 agonist ivuxolimab. The origin of the receptors is an adult with an advanced solid tumor such as melanoma, head and neck, liver or kidney cancer.

This rearrangement joins TRBV28 to TRBJ2-7; no clear D. The ends were cut back, 3 bases at V and 2 bases at J, with 11 bases in the middle. CDR1 MDHEN and CDR2 SYDVKM come from the germline V gene. The CDR3 has 14 residues. CDR3 protein: CASSFPGSAYEQYF. DNA of the CDR3: TGTGCCAGCAGTTTTCCGGGCAGTGCCTACGAGCAGTACTTC.

V gene TRBV10-3 combines with J gene TRBJ2-3, with a tentative D call TRBD2 (6 bases). The V gene's germline CDR1 is ENHRY and CDR2 SYGVKD. The germline V and J ends were trimmed by 8 bases and 2 bases, with 23 bases remaining between them. This CDR3 region has 17 residues. The CDR3 DNA follows: TGTGCCATCCCTTTAGCTTCACGGGAGTTAGACACAGATACGCAGTATTTT. Protein sequence: CAIPLASRELDTDTQYF.

The chain is built from TRBV5-6 and TRBJ2-1; 7 nucleotides agree with TRBD2. V shed 3 bases and J 0 bases; nucleotides not matched to a gene: 9. Germline values: CDR1 SGHDT, CDR2 YYEEEE. This CDR3 is built from 17 residues. The CDR3 region has the DNA TGTGCCAGCAGCTGGGCCGGGACTACAACCTCCTACAATGAGCAGTTCTTC. It specifies CASSWAGTTTSYNEQFF.

This rearrangement joins TRBV7-9 to TRBJ2-3; a possible D gene is TRBD2 (5 bases). The CDR3 extends over 12 amino acids. Trimming took off 8 bases at V and 0 bases at J, with 6 bases between the two ends. CDR1 and CDR2 from the germline V gene are SEHNR and FQNEAQ (reference sequence). CDR3 coding DNA: TGTGCCAGCGAGGGTAGCACAGATACGCAGTATTTT. Translating it yields CASEGSTDTQYF.

V usage is TRBV5-6 and J usage is TRBJ2-3, with D perhaps TRBD2 (6 bases). Trimming took 0 bases from V and 2 from J, leaving 16 bases between them. The germline gives CDR1 SGHDT, CDR2 YYEEEE. The CDR3 sequence is 17 residues long. CDR3 DNA sequence: TGTGCCAGCAGCTTGGAGTCTAGCGTAACCGTCACAGATACGCAGTATTTT. Translation: CASSLESSVTVTDTQYF.

The J gene is TRBJ2-5, the V gene TRBV29-1; a possible D gene is TRBD1 (6 bases). This CDR3 spans 14 amino acids. Germline loops: CDR1 SQVTM, CDR2 ANQGSEA. V lost 3 bases and J lost 3, with 14 bases in between. CDR3 loop: CSVERSYREETQYF. CDR3 in DNA: TGCAGCGTTGAGAGATCGTACAGGGAAGAGACCCAGTACTTC.

The chain joins TRBV28 to TRBJ2-1; 10 bases are a match to TRBD2. The CDR3 consists of 14 residues. With 2 bases clipped from V and 7 bases from J, the junction kept 2 bases outside the gene matches. Germline-derived CDR1 and CDR2 are MDHEN and SYDVKM. The CDR3 sequence: CASSLTSGKNEQFF. CDR3 DNA: TGTGCCAGCAGTTTAACTAGCGGGAAGAATGAGCAGTTCTTC.

The DNA for the CDR3 is TGTGCCAGCAGCACCAGCGGGAGCTCCTACAATGAGCAGTTCTTC. It specifies CASSTSGSSYNEQFF. The chain recombines TRBV2 with TRBJ2-1, with 8 bases lining up with TRBD2. There are 15 residues in the CDR3. The germline V gene has CDR1 SNHLY and CDR2 FYNNEI. V gave up 6 bases and J gave up 0 bases; unmatched junction bases: 4.

The gene calls are TRBV6-5 and TRBJ1-3; D ambiguous. The V end lost 0 bases, the J end lost 4 bases, and 10 bases lay between the germline ends. The germline CDR1 and CDR2 sequences are MNHEY and SVGAGI. The length of the CDR3 is 15 residues. The CDR3 DNA reads as TGTGCCAGCAGTTACTCGGAGCAAGGAGGAAACACCATATATTTT. It encodes CASSYSEQGGNTIYF.

The V gene is TRBV19, the J gene TRBJ2-2; 13 nucleotides line up with TRBD2. This CDR3 spans 16 amino acids. With V trimmed by 10 bases and J by 1 base, 6 bases remained unmatched. Germline V gene lookup returns CDR1 LNHDA and CDR2 SQIVND (reference sequence). The DNA of the CDR3 is TGTGCCACGAGACTAGCGGGAGGCGGGAACACCGGGGAGCTGTTTTTT. Its protein is CATRLAGGGNTGELFF.

The chain has TRBV27 and TRBJ2-7, with no clear D. Trimming left V 6 bases short and J 1 base short, with 10 bases between. Germline V gene data show CDR1 as MNHEY and CDR2 as SMNVEV (reference sequence). There are 13 residues in the CDR3. CDR3: CASSPGGSYEQYF. DNA for the CDR3: TGTGCCAGCAGCCCCGGTGGATCCTACGAGCAGTACTTC.

With respect to this clone: Other DNA sequences in the sample encode the same CDR3. This chain uses TRBV28 with TRBJ2-6; 7 bases align to TRBD1. The length of the CDR3 is 17 residues. The ends lost 4 bases at V and 0 bases at J; junction bases unmatched: 6. Germline V gene lookup returns CDR1 MDHEN and CDR2 SYDVKM. Here the CDR3 reads CASSSTGLLSGANVLTF. The CDR3 region has the DNA TGTGCCAGCAGTTCGACAGGGTTACTCTCTGGGGCCAACGTCCTGACTTTC. Supplemented by reference TRBV28 and TRBJ2-6, the full variable domain reads DVKVTQSSRYLVKRTGEKVFLECVQDMDHENMFWYRQDPGLGLRLIYFSYDVKMKEKGDIPEGYSVSREKKERFSLILESASTNQTSMYLCASSSTGLLSGANVLTFGAGSRLTVL.

This rearrangement joins TRBV7-8 to TRBJ2-1, with TRBD2 identical over 10 bases. CDR1 and CDR2 from the germline V gene are SGHVS and FQNEAQ. V shed 4 bases and J 0 bases; nucleotides not matched to a gene: 6. This CDR3 spans 17 amino acids. CDR3 region: CASSSGTSDSSYNEQFF. CDR3 nucleotide sequence: TGTGCCAGCAGCTCGGGGACTAGCGACAGCTCCTACAATGAGCAGTTCTTC.

The chain joins TRBV10-2 to TRBJ2-3; D is perhaps TRBD1 (6 bases). Germline V gene sequence: CDR1 WSHSY, CDR2 SAAADI. V gave up 7 bases and J gave up 3 bases, with 14 bases separating them. This CDR3 comprises 14 residues. The DNA of the CDR3 is TGCGCCAGCAACAGGGATGAGAGTACAGATACGCAGTATTTT. This encodes CASNRDESTDTQYF.

The CDR3 here is CASSFRGRLMYEQYF. Written as DNA, the CDR3 is TGTGCCAGCAGTTTCCGGGGACGGCTCATGTACGAGCAGTACTTC. The rearrangement uses TRBV28 and TRBJ2-7; TRBD1 or TRBD2 may be the D gene (5 bases each). Trimming took off 3 bases at V and 4 bases at J, with 16 bases between the two ends. The germline CDR1 and CDR2 sequences are MDHEN and SYDVKM. CDR3 size: 15 residues.

The chain has TRBV6-5 and TRBJ2-5; 8 bases are shared with TRBD2. The CDR3 consists of 15 residues. The junction had 15 bases not matched to a gene; V was cut back by 8 bases and J by 7 bases. The V gene's germline CDR1 is MNHEY and CDR2 SVGAGI. CDR3 coding DNA: TGTGCCAGCGAACGGGTGAGCGGGAGCGAGGGGACCCAGTACTTC. This codes for CASERVSGSEGTQYF.

This clone has only a few counts. The chain couples TRBV6-4 to TRBJ2-2, with TRBD1 matching 7 bases. The CDR3 is made up of 14 amino acids. V was pared by 4 bases and J by 4 bases, with 3 bases of the junction left unmatched. Germline V gene data show CDR1 as MRHNA and CDR2 as SNTAGT. The CDR3 DNA reads TGTGCCAGCAGTGGATCAGGGGGCACCGGGGAGCTGTTTTTT. It is translated as CASSGSGGTGELFF.

This sequence joins TRBV7-3 and TRBJ2-7, with TRBD2 matching 8 bases. There are 14 residues in the CDR3. The V gene's germline CDR1 is SGHTA and CDR2 FQGTGA. V lost 5 bases and J lost 3; bases outside the gene matches: 6. DNA for the CDR3: TGTGCCAGCAGCCCGACGACTAGCGTCTACGAGCAGTACTTC. Translated: CASSPTTSVYEQYF.

The chain recombines TRBV4-1 with TRBJ2-2; the match to TRBD1 covers 8 bases. CDR1 MGHRA and CDR2 YSYEKL come from the germline V gene. The length of the CDR3 is 17 residues. V shed 4 bases and J 5 bases; nucleotides not matched to a gene: 12. The CDR3 DNA reads as TGCGCCAGCAGCCGCACCGACAGGGGTCTAGAAACCGGGGAGCTGTTTTTT. The encoded protein is CASSRTDRGLETGELFF.

V gene TRBV5-4 combines with J gene TRBJ2-5; D may correspond to TRBD1 or TRBD2 (5 bases each). V shed 7 bases and J shed 0 bases, with 7 bases lying between them. Germline CDR1 SGHNT, CDR2 YYREEE (reference sequence). CDR3 length: 12 residues. The CDR3 here is CASGTDQETQYF. The CDR3 DNA reads as TGTGCCAGCGGGACGGACCAAGAGACCCAGTACTTC.

This clone was observed once. The CDR3 DNA follows: TGTGCCAGCAGCACACGGACAACCTACGAGCAGTACTTC. It is translated as CASSTRTTYEQYF. The chain employs TRBV28 and TRBJ2-7, with D maybe TRBD1 (5 bases). The germline V and J ends were trimmed by 6 bases and 2 bases, with 11 bases remaining between them. Germline values: CDR1 MDHEN, CDR2 SYDVKM. The CDR3 runs 13 residues.

The chain uses TRBV7-3 and TRBJ2-5; TRBD2 matches 8 bases. The V segment lost 4 bases and the J segment 4 bases; nucleotides outside the gene matches: 8. CDR3 length: 15 residues. Germline assignment: CDR1 SGHTA and CDR2 FQGTGA. The CDR3 reads CASSSTAGAPETQYF. The CDR3 coding sequence is TGTGCCAGCAGCTCTACAGCGGGAGCGCCAGAGACCCAGTACTTC.

This rearrangement joins TRBV2 to TRBJ2-3, with D unresolved. This CDR3 is 11 amino acids long. Trimming shortened V by 5 bases and J by 2 bases, and 2 bases separated the two germline ends. Germline V gene lookup returns CDR1 SNHLY and CDR2 FYNNEI. The CDR3 loop reads CASSYTDTQYF. The CDR3 DNA reads as TGTGCCAGCAGTTACACAGATACGCAGTATTTT.

The chain uses TRBV9 and TRBJ2-5; perhaps TRBD2 as D (6 bases). This CDR3 is 15 amino acids long. Trimming removed 4 bases at V and 0 bases at J, with 13 bases between. Germline assignment: CDR1 SGDLS and CDR2 YYNGEE. The CDR3 loop reads CASSLGSGYQETQYF. DNA for the CDR3: TGTGCCAGCAGCTTAGGTAGCGGATACCAAGAGACCCAGTACTTC.